This TCR beta chain was captured by sequencing in a study of blood T cells in healthy people across ages. Study conclusions and caveats: Older individuals had lower TCR beta diversity per million T cells (the decline was roughly linear).

Notes on this clonotype: Its antigen remains unidentified.

A second about 7 to 11 cycle PCR used barcoded and J-beta primers. TCRdb called the 5' RACE reads again in MiXCR, with one record for every CDR3 protein. Among approximately 830,000 distinct CDR3 sequences listed, under 80% were seen once. Sequencing was done on a sample of blood. This sequence originates from a man younger than 40 in good health.

For the CDR3, the DNA is TGTGCCAGCAGCTTTCAGAGCGGGGGGGCCGGCAATGAGCAGTTCTTC. Residues: CASSFQSGGAGNEQFF. The chain carries TRBV7-3 and TRBJ2-1, with 10 bases that match TRBD2. Germline trimming cut 3 bases from V and 6 bases from J; bases unmatched to any gene: 8. The germline V gene encodes CDR1 SGHTA and CDR2 FQGTGA. The length of the CDR3 is 16 residues.